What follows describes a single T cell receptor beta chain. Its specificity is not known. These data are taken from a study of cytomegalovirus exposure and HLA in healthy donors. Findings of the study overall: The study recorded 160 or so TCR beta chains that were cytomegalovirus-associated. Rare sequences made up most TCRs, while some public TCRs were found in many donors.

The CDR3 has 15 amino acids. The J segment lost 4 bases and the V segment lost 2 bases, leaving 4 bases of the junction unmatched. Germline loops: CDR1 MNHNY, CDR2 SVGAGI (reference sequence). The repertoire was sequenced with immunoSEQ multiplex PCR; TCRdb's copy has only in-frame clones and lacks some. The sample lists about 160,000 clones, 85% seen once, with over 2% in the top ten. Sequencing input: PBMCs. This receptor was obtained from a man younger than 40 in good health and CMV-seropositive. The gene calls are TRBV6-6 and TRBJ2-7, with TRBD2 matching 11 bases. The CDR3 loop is CASSYGIAGGYEQYF. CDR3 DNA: TGTGCCAGCAGTTACGGGATAGCGGGGGGGTACGAGCAGTACTTC.